This T cell receptor (beta chain) was retrieved from a study of blood T cells in healthy people across ages. General study points: Unknown CMV status may confound age-related changes in expanded clones.

This clonotype appeared a single time. What it binds is not known. Sample-barcoded 5' priming and a J-beta primer mix drove a second PCR of 7 to 11 cycles. In TCRdb, the 5' RACE reads were re-called with MiXCR into one record per CDR3 protein. The sample records about 970,000 distinct CDR3 sequences, 45% to 60% being singletons. Caucasian individuals from Russia who were healthy and aged roughly 6 to 100 acted as donors. No fewer than 5.5 micrograms of total RNA were isolated from every sample. Germline V gene lookup returns CDR1 MGHRA and CDR2 YSYEKL. The V segment lost 1 base and the J segment 7 bases; nucleotides outside the gene matches: 5. This CDR3 region has 14 residues.

The source of this sequence is an older woman in good health. The sample taken for sequencing was blood. The rearrangement uses TRBV4-1 and TRBJ1-2; 8 bases agree with TRBD1. Here the CDR3 DNA reads TGCGCCAGCAGCCAAGTACGGACAGGGACTGGCTACACCTTC. It encodes CASSQVRTGTGYTF.